This TCR beta chain was sequenced during a study of a mutant IDH1 vaccine in newly diagnosed glioma. Study at large: Eight vaccine injections were given to patients in weeks 1, 3, 5, 7, 11, 15, 19 and 23. Beforehand, treatment had been radiotherapy, temozolomide, or both; the majority received both. Vaccination followed radiotherapy alone by 4-6 weeks, or accompanied temozolomide cycles.

Germline V lookup: CDR1 LNHDA, CDR2 SQIVND (reference sequence). The CDR3 contains 12 residues. The V gene lost 2 bases and the J gene lost 8 bases, with 9 bases spanning the gap. Time point here: week 5, during vaccination. In every dose of vaccine, 300 ug of mutant IDH1 20-mer peptide was given alongside topical imiquimod. Produced via immunoSEQ multiplex PCR; TCRdb's table is partial and in-frame only. The table lists about 36,000 clones, 81% of them singletons. Points on this clone: Its target is unknown.

Study-level points and caveats: Of all patients, 85% to 95% showed vaccine-induced immune responses.

The chain recombines TRBV19 with TRBJ1-2; D is unclear. The sequenced sample was PBMCs, obtained from a glioma patient whose treatment included an IDH1 peptide vaccine. The receptor's source is a man aged 50 to 59 with glioma. CDR3 DNA: TGTGCCAGTAGTATACCAGCCGCCGGCTACACCTTC. Protein product: CASSIPAAGYTF.